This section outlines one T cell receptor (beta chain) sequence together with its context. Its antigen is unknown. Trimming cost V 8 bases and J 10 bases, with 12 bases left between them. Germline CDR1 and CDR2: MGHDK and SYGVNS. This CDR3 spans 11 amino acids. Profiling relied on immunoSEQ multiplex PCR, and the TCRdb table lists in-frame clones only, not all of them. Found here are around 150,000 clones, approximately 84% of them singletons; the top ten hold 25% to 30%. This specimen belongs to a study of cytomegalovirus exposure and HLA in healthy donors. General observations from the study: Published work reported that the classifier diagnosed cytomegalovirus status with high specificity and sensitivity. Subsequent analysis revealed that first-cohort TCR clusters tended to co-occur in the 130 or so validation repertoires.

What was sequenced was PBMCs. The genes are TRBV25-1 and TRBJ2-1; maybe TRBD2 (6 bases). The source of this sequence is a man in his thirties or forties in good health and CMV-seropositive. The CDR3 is CASHRGMEQFF. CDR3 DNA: TGTGCCAGCCACCGGGGGATGGAGCAGTTCTTC.